This TCR beta chain was captured by sequencing in a study of T-cell reconstitution after alpha-beta-depleted transplantation in children. This CDR3 region has 18 residues. CDR1 and CDR2 (germline): SGHTA, FQGNSA. With V trimmed by 0 bases and J by 2 bases, 10 bases remained unmatched. Preparation of the TCRbeta library used unique molecular identifiers. From the PCR reads, TCRdb called clonotypes with MiXCR, one entry per CDR3 protein. The repertoire includes around 420,000 distinct CDR3 sequences, around 15% of them detected once, and under 30% sits in the top ten. General study results and limits: Newly produced T cells mostly accounted for T-cell counts and diversity one year post-transplant. The high TCRbeta diversity at day 60 in some patients came from surviving recipient T cells and thymic progenitors. About two months after transplant, alpha-beta T cells reportedly came from several hundred expanded graft clones.

With regard to this clonotype: Its specificity is not known.

The clonotype originates from a boy under three years old who had a stem cell transplant for Wiskott-Aldrich syndrome, so the T cells may come from the graft donor. The starting material was PBMCs, mostly from graft donor cells, obtained 360 days after TCRalphabeta/CD19-depleted stem cell transplant. The chain is built from TRBV7-2 and TRBJ2-3; 8 bases line up with TRBD2. The CDR3 region is CASSLAPPGLGDTDTQYF. The CDR3 DNA reads TGTGCCAGCAGCTTAGCTCCCCCGGGACTAGGAGACACAGATACGCAGTATTTT.